A selection of T cell receptor beta chains follows, all from one sample in a study of cytomegalovirus exposure and HLA in healthy donors. Sequencing used immunoSEQ multiplex PCR; TCRdb keeps in-frame clones, though not all of them. The sample's table shows approximately 110,000 clones. The specimen sequenced was PBMCs. These receptor sequences come from a man between 18 and 35 years old in good health and CMV-seronegative. CDR3s include the opening cysteine and the closing phenylalanine or tryptophan. Each record gives: D gene, V gene, J gene, CDR3 length, CDR3 DNA, CDR3 protein. The D gene is left open where the match is weak.

TRBD1	TRBV18	TRBJ1-1	14	TGTGCCAGCTCACGAGGGGGCGAGGACACTGAAGCTTTCTTT	CASSRGGEDTEAFF
TRBD1	TRBV9	TRBJ2-7	15	TGTGCCAGCAGCGGACAGGGGGCGGATACCTACGAGCAGTACTTC	CASSGQGADTYEQYF
TRBD2	TRBV7-9	TRBJ2-5	18	TGTGCCAGCAGCCCACCCTTTGGGATAGCGGGAATGGACCAGACCCAGTACTTC	CASSPPFGIAGMDQTQYF
NA	TRBV30	TRBJ1-3	16	TGTGCCTGGAGTAACCCCGGCGGGGTTAGCGGAAACACCATATATTTT	CAWSNPGGVSGNTIYF
NA	TRBV19	TRBJ1-2	17	TGTGCCAGTAGTATAGATCTCCGAGGGTTGGAGAACTATGGCTACACCTTC	CASSIDLRGLENYGYTF
TRBD2	TRBV30	TRBJ2-5	15	TGTGCCTGGAAAATCGGCGGGGGACCGTCAGAGACCCAGTACTTC	CAWKIGGGPSETQYF
TRBD1	TRBV11-3	TRBJ2-5	15	TGTGCCAGCAGCTTAGGCCGAGACAGGGTCGAGACCCAGTACTTC	CASSLGRDRVETQYF
TRBD1	TRBV5-1	TRBJ2-7	18	TGCGCCAGCAGCTCCCAACCGTTCAGACAGGGGGGGGCCTACGAGCAGTACTTC	CASSSQPFRQGGAYEQYF
NA	TRBV19	TRBJ2-7	14	TGTGCCAGTAGTATCGGGAACAGGGACCACGAGCAGTACTTC	CASSIGNRDHEQYF
NA	TRBV7-9	TRBJ2-5	15	TGTGCCAGCAGCTTGGCTGGGGGGTTTGGGGAGACCCAGTACTTC	CASSLAGGFGETQYF
TRBD1	TRBV27	TRBJ1-3	14	TGTGCCAGCAGCGACAGGGGGCCTGGAAACACCATATATTTT	CASSDRGPGNTIYF
TRBD2	TRBV5-1	TRBJ2-1	15	TGCGCCAGCAGCTTAGCGACTAGCGGCTACAATGAGCAGTTCTTC	CASSLATSGYNEQFF
NA	TRBV5-1	TRBJ2-7	16	TGCGCCAGCAGCTTGGCCGGAGGCCGGGGTATTTACGAGCAGTACTTC	CASSLAGGRGIYEQYF
TRBD1	TRBV2	TRBJ1-1	14	TGTGCCGGACGACAGGGTGGCATCGACACTGAAGCTTTCTTT	CAGRQGGIDTEAFF
TRBD2	TRBV19	TRBJ2-3	15	TGTGCCAGTAGTACCGGGACTAGGGGAGCAAATACGCAGTATTTT	CASSTGTRGANTQYF
NA	TRBV27	TRBJ1-3	15	TGTGCCAGCAGTTCGTCCGGGTGGTCTGGAAACACCATATATTTT	CASSSSGWSGNTIYF
TRBD1	TRBV4-2	TRBJ2-2	17	TGTGCCAGCAGCCAAGGAGTGAGGGGGCGCGGAACCGGGGAGCTGTTTTTT	CASSQGVRGRGTGELFF
NA	TRBV9	TRBJ1-2	9	TGTGCCAGCAGCCCTCGGGGTACCTTC	CASSPRGTF
TRBD1	TRBV25-1	TRBJ1-1	14	TGTGCCAGCAGCCGGGACAGGGAAAACACTGAAGCTTTCTTT	CASSRDRENTEAFF
NA	TRBV5-1	TRBJ1-4	14	TGCGCCAGCAGCTTGGAAGGGGAGGATGACAAACTGTTTTTT	CASSLEGEDDKLFF
TRBD2	TRBV7-8	TRBJ2-1	17	TGTGCCAGCAGAGGCGGGAGAATAAGAGAACGGGGGAATGAGCAGTTCTTC	CASRGGRIRERGNEQFF
NA	TRBV30	TRBJ1-4	15	TGTGCCTGGAGTGTACTCAGGGCGCCTAATGAAAAACTGTTTTTT	CAWSVLRAPNEKLFF
TRBD1	TRBV29-1	TRBJ2-3	13	TGCAGCGTTGCAGGACAGGGTATGGATACGCAGTATTTT	CSVAGQGMDTQYF
TRBD1	TRBV7-6	TRBJ1-4	15	TGTGCCAGCAGCCGGGACAGACCAACTAATGAAAAACTGTTTTTT	CASSRDRPTNEKLFF
NA	TRBV18	TRBJ1-6	14	TGTGCCAGCTCACAAAAAACGGGTAATTCACCCCTCCACTTT	CASSQKTGNSPLHF
NA	TRBV7-2	TRBJ2-7	13	TGTGCCAGCAGCGCGACACCCACCTACGAGCAGTACTTC	CASSATPTYEQYF